The entry that follows covers one T cell receptor beta chain sequence. A single record per CDR3 protein comes from TCRdb applying MiXCR to the 5' RACE reads. The sample records 150,000 to 200,000 distinct CDR3 sequences, roughly 10% being singletons. These data are taken from a study of T-cell memory formation after mild COVID-19. On the study more broadly: Across donors, TCR clusters were largely donor specific.

After removal of 2 bases from V and 0 bases from J, the junction contained 6 bases not matched to a gene. Per the germline V gene, CDR1 is SGHRS and CDR2 is YFSETQ. This CDR3 comprises 17 residues. V usage is TRBV5-1 and J usage is TRBJ1-2; 11 bases line up with TRBD1. This TCR derives from a man aged 18 to 29 who had mild COVID-19 (a few samples of this study predate the infection). Cell type and time point are not known. The sample consisted of PBMCs or a T cell subset sorted from them (not recorded which). This chain's CDR3 is CASSFRDRGKANYGYTF. The CDR3 coding sequence is TGCGCCAGCAGCTTCCGGGACAGGGGGAAGGCTAACTATGGCTACACCTTC.